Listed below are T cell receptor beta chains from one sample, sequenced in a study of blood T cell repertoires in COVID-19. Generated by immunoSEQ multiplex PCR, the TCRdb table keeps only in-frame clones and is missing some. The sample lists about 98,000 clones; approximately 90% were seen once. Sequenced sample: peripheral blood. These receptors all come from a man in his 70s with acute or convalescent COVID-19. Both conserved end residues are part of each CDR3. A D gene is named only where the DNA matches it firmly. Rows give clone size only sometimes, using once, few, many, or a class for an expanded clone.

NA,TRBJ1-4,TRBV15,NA,TGTGCCACCAGCAGAGATACAGGGAGGGCTAATGAAAAACTGTTTTTT,CATSRDTGRANEKLFF
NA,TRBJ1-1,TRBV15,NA,TGTGCCACCAGCACCCCGGACACTGAAGCTTTCTTT,CATSTPDTEAFF
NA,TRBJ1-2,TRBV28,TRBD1,TGTGCCAGCAGTTTTCGACAGGGGGCGTTTGGCTACACCTTC,CASSFRQGAFGYTF
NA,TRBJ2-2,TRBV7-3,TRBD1,TGTGCCAGCAGTGCAGGGGGCCCCGGGGAGCTGTTTTTT,CASSAGGPGELFF
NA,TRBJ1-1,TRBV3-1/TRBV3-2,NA,TGTGCCAGCAGCCAAATATTAAGGGGAACTGAAGCTTTCTTT,CASSQILRGTEAFF
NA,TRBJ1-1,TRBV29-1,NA,TGCAGCGTTGTTAGGAACACTGAAGCTTTCTTT,CSVVRNTEAFF
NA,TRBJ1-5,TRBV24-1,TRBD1,TGTGCCACCACCCTGGACAGGGTCCCTCAGCCCCAGCATTTT,CATTLDRVPQPQHF
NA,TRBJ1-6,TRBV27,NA,TGTGCCAGCAGGTTTAGGGAGGGCTATAATTCACCCCTCCACTTT,CASRFREGYNSPLHF
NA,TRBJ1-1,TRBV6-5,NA,TGTGCCAGCAGGGACAGTTTGAACACTGAAGCTTTCTTT,CASRDSLNTEAFF
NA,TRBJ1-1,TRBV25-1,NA,TGTGCCAGCAGTGATATCGGCACTGAAGCTTTCTTT,CASSDIGTEAFF
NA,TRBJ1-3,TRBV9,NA,TGTGCCAGCAGCGTAGAGTCTATGTCTGGAAACACCATATATTTT,CASSVESMSGNTIYF
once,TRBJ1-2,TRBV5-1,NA,TGCGCCAGCAGTCCTACTACACCGAACTATGGCTACACCTTC,CASSPTTPNYGYTF
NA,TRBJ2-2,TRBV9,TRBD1,TGTGCCAGCAGCGCCGAGCGGACAGGGGCCACCGGGGAGCTGTTTTTT,CASSAERTGATGELFF
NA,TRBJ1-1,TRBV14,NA,TGTGCCAGCAGCCATTCAGGGAACACTGAAGCTTTCTTT,CASSHSGNTEAFF
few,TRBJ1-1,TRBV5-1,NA,TGCGCCAGCAGCTTGGATTGGTCGAGGGGGACTGAAGCTTTCTTT,CASSLDWSRGTEAFF
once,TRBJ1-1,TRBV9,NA,TGTGCCAGCAGCGTCACCCCGGGGAATGAAGCTTTCTTT,CASSVTPGNEAFF
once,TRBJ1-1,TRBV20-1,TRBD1,TGCAGTGCTAGTAAGGGGGCCGGCACTGAAGCTTTCTTT,CSASKGAGTEAFF
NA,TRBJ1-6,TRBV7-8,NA,TGTGCCAGCAGCTTACAGGGAACCTATAATTCACCCCTCCACTTT,CASSLQGTYNSPLHF
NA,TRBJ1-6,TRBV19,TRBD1,TGTGCCAGTAGTTCGACAGGGGGTGAGAGTTCACCCCTCCACTTT,CASSSTGGESSPLHF
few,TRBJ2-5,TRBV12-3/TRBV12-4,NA,TGTGCCAGCAGTTTAAAACAGCAGACCCAGTACTTC,CASSLKQQTQYF
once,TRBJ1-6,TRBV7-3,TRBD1,TGTGCCAGCAGCTTGGGACAGGGATATTCACCCCTCCACTTT,CASSLGQGYSPLHF
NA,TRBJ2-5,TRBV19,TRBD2,TGTGCCAGTACCTCCGGTGAGCGGGGGGGCGAGCGAGAGACCCAGTACTTC,CASTSGERGGERETQYF
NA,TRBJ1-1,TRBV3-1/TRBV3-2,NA,TGTGCCAGCAGCCAATTTCCCGCAGGGAACACTGAAGCTTTCTTT,CASSQFPAGNTEAFF
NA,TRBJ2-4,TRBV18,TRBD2,TGTGCCAGCTCACAAGGGGAGGGAAACATTCAGTACTTC,CASSQGEGNIQYF
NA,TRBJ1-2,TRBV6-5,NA,TGTGCCAGCAGAGGGGATGGCTACACCTTC,CASRGDGYTF
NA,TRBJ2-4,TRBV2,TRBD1,TGTGCCAGCAGTCCCCGGGACAGGATAAACATTCAGTACTTC,CASSPRDRINIQYF
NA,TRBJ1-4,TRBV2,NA,TGTGCCAGCAGTGTCCCGACACCCCGGTGGGAAAAACTGTTTTTT,CASSVPTPRWEKLFF
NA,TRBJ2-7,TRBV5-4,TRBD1,TGTGCCAGCAGCGGGACAGGGTACGACGAGCAGTACTTC,CASSGTGYDEQYF
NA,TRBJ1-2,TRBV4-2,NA,TGTGCCAGCAGCCAAAGTAGATCCATGGGCTACACCTTC,CASSQSRSMGYTF
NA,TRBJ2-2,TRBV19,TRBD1,TGTGCCAGTACCTTGGACAGGGGGGACACCGGGGAGCTGTTTTTT,CASTLDRGDTGELFF
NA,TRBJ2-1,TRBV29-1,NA,TGCAGCGTTGATAGGGGCGTAGGGCAGTTCTTC,CSVDRGVGQFF